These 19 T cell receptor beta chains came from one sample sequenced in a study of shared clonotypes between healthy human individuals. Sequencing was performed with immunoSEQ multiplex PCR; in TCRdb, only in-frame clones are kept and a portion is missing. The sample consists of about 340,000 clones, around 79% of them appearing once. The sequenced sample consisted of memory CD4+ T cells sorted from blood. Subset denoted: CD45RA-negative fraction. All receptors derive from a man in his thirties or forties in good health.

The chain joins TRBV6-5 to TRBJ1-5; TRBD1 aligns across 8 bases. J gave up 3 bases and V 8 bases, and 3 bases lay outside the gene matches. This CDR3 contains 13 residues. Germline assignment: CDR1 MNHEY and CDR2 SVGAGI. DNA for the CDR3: TGTGCCAGCGGCAGGGGGCCCAATCAGCCCCAGCATTTT. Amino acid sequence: CASGRGPNQPQHF.

The CDR3 region is CASSRTQGAVTQYF. DNA of the CDR3: TGTGCCAGCAGTAGAACACAGGGAGCGGTGACGCAGTATTTT. V is TRBV28 and J is TRBJ2-3, with a possible D match to TRBD1 (6 bases). Germline V gene sequence: CDR1 MDHEN, CDR2 SYDVKM. This CDR3 region has 14 residues. V was cut by 5 bases and J by 9 bases, with 18 bases left in between.

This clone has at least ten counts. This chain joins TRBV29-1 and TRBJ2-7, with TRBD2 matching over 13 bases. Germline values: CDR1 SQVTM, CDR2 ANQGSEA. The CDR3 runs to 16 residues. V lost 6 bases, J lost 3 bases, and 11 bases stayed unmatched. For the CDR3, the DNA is TGCAGCGTGGCCCCGGGACTAGCGGGGATGATCTACGAGCAGTACTTC. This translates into CSVAPGLAGMIYEQYF.

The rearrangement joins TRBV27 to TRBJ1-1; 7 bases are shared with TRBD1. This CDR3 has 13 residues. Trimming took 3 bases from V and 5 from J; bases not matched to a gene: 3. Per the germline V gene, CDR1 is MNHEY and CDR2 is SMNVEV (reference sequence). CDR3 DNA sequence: TGTGCCAGCAGTTTTCAGGGGGGGACTGAAGCTTTCTTT. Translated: CASSFQGGTEAFF.

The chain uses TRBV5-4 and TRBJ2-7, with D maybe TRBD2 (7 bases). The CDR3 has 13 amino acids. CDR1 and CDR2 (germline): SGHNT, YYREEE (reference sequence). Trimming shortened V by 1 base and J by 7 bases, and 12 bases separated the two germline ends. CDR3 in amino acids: CASSLTQGGEQYF. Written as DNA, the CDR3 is TGTGCCAGCAGCTTGACACAGGGAGGGGAGCAGTACTTC.

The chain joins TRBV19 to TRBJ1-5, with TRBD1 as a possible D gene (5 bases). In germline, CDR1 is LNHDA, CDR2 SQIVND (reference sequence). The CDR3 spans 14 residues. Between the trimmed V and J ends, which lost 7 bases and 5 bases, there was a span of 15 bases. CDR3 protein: CASTLGDPYQPQHF. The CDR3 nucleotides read TGTGCCAGTACATTGGGGGATCCCTATCAGCCCCAGCATTTT.

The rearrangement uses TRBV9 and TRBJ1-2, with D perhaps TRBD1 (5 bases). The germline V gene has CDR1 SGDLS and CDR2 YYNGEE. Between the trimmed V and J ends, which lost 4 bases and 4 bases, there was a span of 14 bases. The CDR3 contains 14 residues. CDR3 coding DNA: TGTGCCAGCAGCCCAGAGAGGGGCGGCTATGGCTACACCTTC. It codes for CASSPERGGYGYTF.

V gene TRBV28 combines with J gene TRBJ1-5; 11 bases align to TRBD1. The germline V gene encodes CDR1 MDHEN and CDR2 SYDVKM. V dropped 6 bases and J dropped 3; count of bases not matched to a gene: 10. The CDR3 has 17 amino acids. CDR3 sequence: CASRTAGTGGLNQPQHF. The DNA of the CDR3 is TGTGCCAGCAGAACCGCCGGGACAGGGGGACTCAATCAGCCCCAGCATTTT.

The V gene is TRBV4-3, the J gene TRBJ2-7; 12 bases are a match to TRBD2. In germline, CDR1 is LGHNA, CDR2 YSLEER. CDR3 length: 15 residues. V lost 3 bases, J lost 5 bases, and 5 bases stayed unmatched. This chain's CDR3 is CASSQRLAGVDEQYF. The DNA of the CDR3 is TGCGCCAGCAGCCAGAGACTAGCGGGAGTCGACGAGCAGTACTTC.

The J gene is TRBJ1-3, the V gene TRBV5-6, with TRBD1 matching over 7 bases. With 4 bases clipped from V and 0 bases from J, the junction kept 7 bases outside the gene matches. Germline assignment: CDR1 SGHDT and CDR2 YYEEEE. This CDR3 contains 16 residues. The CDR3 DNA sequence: TGTGCCAGCAGCCAGGGACAGCCTCACTCTGGAAACACCATATATTTT. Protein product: CASSQGQPHSGNTIYF.

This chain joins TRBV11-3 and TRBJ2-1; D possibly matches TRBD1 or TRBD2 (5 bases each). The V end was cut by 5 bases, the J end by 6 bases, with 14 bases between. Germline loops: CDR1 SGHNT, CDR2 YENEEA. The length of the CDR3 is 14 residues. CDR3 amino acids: CASSPGAGINEQFF. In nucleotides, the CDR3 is TGTGCCAGCAGCCCCGGGGCGGGCATCAATGAGCAGTTCTTC. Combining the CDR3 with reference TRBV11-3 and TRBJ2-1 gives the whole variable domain EAGVVQSPRYKIIEKKQPVAFWCNPISGHNTLYWYLQNLGQGPELLIRYENEEAVDDSQLPKDRFSAERLKGVDSTLKIQPAELGDSAVYLCASSPGAGINEQFFGPGTRLTVL.

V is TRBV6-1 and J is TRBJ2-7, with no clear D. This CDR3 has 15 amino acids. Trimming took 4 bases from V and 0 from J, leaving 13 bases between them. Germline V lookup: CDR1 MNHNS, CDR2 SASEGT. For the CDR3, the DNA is TGTGCCAGCAGTGTGACGTCTAGAAGCTCCTACGAGCAGTACTTC. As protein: CASSVTSRSSYEQYF.

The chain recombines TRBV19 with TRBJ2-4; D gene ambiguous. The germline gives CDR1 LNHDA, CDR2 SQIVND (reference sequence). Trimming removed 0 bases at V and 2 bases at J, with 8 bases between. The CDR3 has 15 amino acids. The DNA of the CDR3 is TGTGCCAGTAGTATAGATTTGGATCCCAAAAACATTCAGTACTTC. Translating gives CASSIDLDPKNIQYF.

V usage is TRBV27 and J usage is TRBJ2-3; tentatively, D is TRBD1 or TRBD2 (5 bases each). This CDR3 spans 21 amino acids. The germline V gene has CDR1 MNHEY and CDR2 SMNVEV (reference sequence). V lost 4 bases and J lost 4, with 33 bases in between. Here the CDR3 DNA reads TGTGCCAGCAGTTCCCGGGGCCCCCAGCTTGTTCTTCGGTCGGGCGCAGATACGCAGTATTTT. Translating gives CASSSRGPQLVLRSGADTQYF.

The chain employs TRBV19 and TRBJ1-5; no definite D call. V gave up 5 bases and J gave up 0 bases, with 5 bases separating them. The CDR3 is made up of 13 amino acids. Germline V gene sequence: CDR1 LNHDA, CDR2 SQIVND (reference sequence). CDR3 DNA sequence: TGTGCCAGTAGTTCAGATAGCAATCAGCCCCAGCATTTT. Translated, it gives CASSSDSNQPQHF.

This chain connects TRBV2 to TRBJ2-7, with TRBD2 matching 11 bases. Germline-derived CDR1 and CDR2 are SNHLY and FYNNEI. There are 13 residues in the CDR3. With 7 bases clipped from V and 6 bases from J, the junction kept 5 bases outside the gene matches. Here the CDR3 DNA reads TGTGCCAGCAAACTAGCGGGAGAGGGCGAGCAGTACTTC. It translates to CASKLAGEGEQYF.

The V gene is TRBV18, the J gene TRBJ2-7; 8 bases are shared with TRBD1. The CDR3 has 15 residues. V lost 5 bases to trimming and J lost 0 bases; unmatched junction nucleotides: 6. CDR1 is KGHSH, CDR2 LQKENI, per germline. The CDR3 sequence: CASSADRANSYEQYF. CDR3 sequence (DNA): TGTGCCAGCTCAGCGGACAGGGCGAACTCCTACGAGCAGTACTTC.

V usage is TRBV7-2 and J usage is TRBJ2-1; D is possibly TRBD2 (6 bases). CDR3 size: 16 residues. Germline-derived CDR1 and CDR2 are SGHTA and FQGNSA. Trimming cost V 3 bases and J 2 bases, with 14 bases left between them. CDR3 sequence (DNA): TGTGCCAGCAGCTTGAGTGGAGGGAGGACCTACAATGAGCAGTTCTTC. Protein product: CASSLSGGRTYNEQFF.

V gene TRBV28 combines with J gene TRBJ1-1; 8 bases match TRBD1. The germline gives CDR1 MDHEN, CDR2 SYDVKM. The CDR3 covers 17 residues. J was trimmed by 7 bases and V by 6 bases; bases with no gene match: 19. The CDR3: CASSPRMQGARYSEAFF. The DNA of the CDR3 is TGTGCCAGCAGCCCCAGAATGCAGGGGGCTCGTTACAGTGAAGCTTTCTTT.